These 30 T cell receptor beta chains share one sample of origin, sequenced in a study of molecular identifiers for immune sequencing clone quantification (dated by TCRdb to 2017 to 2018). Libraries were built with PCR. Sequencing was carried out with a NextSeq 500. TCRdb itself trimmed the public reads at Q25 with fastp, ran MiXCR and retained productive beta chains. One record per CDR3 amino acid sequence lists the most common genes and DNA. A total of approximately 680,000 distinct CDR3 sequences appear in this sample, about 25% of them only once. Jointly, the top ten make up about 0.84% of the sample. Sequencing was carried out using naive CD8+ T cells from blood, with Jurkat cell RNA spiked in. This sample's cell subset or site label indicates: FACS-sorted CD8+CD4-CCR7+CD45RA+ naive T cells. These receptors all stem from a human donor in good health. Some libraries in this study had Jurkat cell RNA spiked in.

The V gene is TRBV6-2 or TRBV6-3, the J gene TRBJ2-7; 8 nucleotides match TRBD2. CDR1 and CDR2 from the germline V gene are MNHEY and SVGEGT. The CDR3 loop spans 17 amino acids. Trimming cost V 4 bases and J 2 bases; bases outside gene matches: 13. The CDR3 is CASSSLALAGGAYEQYF. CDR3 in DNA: TGTGCCAGCAGTTCGCTCGCCCTTGCGGGAGGCGCCTACGAGCAGTACTTC.

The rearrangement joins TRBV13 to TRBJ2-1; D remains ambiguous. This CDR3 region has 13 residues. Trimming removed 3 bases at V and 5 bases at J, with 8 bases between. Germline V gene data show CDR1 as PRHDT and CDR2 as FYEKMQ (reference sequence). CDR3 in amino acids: CASSFPADNEQFF. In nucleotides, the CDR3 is TGTGCCAGCAGCTTCCCCGCAGACAATGAGCAGTTCTTC. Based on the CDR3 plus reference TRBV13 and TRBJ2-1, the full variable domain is AAGVIQSPRHLIKEKRETATLKCYPIPRHDTVYWYQQGPGQDPQFLISFYEKMQSDKGSIPDRFSAQQFSDYHSELNMSSLELGDSALYFCASSFPADNEQFFGPGTRLTVL.

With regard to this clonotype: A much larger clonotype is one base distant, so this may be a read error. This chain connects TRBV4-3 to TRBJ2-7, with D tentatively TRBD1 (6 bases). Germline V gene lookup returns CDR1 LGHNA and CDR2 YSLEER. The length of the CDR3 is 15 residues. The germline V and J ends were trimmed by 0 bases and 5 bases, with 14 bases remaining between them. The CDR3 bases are TGCGCCAGCAGCCAAGATAGGGACAAGCCCAACGAGCAGTACTTC. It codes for CASSQDRDKPNEQYF.

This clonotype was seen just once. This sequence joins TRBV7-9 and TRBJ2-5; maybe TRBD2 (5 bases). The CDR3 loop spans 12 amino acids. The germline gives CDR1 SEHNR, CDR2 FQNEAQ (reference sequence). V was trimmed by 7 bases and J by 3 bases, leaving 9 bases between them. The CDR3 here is CASNLGEETQYF. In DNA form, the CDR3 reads TGTGCCAGCAACCTCGGGGAAGAGACCCAGTACTTC.

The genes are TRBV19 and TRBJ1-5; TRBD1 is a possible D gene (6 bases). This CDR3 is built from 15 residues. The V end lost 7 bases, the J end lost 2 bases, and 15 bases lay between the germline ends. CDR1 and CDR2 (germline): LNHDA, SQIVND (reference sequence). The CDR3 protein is CASTLQGSGNQPQHF. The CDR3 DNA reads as TGTGCCAGTACACTACAGGGTTCGGGCAATCAGCCCCAGCATTTT.

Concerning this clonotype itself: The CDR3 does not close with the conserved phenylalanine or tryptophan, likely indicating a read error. The CDR3: CASSGGQGANVLTS. DNA of the CDR3: TGTGCCAGCAGCGGTGGGCAGGGGGCCAACGTTCTGACTTCC. V gene TRBV6-6 combines with J gene TRBJ2-6; TRBD1 agrees at 8 bases. CDR3 length: 14 residues. CDR1 and CDR2 (germline): MNHNY, SVGAGI (reference sequence).

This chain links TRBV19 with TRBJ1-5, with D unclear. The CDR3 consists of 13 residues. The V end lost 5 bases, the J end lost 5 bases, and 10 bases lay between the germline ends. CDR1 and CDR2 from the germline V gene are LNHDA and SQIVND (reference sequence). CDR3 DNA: TGTGCCAGTAGTTCGTCGGGGTATCAGCCCCAGCATTTT. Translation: CASSSSGYQPQHF.

The CDR3 region has the DNA TGCGCCAGCAGCCTCAGGGACAGCTTCTACGAGCAGTACTTC. Its translation is CASSLRDSFYEQYF. The genes are TRBV4-1 and TRBJ2-7, with TRBD1 identical over 7 bases. CDR1 is MGHRA and CDR2 is YSYEKL in the germline V gene. V lost 4 bases, J lost 3 bases, and 6 bases stayed unmatched. This CDR3 has 14 residues.

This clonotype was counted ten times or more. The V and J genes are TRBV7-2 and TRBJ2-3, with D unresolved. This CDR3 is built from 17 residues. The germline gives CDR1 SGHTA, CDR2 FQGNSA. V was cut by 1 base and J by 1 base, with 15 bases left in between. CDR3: CASSLVVYPLGTDTQYF. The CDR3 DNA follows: TGTGCCAGCAGCTTAGTGGTCTACCCCCTGGGCACAGATACGCAGTATTTT.

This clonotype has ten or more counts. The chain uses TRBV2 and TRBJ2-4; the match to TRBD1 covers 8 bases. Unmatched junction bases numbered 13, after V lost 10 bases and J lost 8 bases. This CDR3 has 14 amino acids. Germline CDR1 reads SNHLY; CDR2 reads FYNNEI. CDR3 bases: TGTGCCACCACCCCGACAGGGGTCGGAGACATTCAGTACTTC. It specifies CATTPTGVGDIQYF.

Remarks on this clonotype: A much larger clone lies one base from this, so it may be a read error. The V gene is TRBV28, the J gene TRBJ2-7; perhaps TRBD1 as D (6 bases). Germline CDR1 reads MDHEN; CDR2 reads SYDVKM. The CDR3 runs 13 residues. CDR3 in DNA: TGTGCCAGCAGTCCAAGGACAGCCTACGGGCAGTACTTC. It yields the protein CASSPRTAYGQYF.

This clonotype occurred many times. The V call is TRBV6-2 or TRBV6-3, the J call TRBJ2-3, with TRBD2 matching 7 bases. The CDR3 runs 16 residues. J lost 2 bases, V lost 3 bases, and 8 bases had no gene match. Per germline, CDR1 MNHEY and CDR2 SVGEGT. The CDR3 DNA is TGTGCCAGCAGTTATGGGGCGGGAGAGCCCACAGATACGCAGTATTTT. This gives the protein CASSYGAGEPTDTQYF.

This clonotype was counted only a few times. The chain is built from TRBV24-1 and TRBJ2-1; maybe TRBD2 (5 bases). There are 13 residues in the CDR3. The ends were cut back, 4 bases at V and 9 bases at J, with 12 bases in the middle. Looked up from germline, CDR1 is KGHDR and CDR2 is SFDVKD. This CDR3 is CATSDPDEGEQFF. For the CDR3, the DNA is TGTGCCACCAGTGACCCAGATGAGGGTGAGCAGTTCTTC.

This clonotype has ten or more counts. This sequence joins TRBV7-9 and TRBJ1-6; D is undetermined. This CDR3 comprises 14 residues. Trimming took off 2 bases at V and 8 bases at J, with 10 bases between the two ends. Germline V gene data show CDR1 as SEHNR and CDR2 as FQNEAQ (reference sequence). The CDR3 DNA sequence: TGTGCCAGCAGCTTAACGGGGAAAGATTCACCCCTCCACTTT. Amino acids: CASSLTGKDSPLHF. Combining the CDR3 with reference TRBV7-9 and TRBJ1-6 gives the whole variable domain DTGVSQNPRHKITKRGQNVTFRCDPISEHNRLYWYRQTLGQGPEFLTYFQNEAQLEKSRLLSDRFSAERPKGSFSTLEIQRTEQGDSAMYLCASSLTGKDSPLHFGNGTRLTVT.

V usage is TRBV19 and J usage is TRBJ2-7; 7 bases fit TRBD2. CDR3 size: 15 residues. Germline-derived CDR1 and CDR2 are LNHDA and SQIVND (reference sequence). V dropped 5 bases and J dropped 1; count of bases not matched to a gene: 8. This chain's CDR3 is CASSWGSGASYEQYF. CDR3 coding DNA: TGTGCCAGTAGTTGGGGAAGCGGGGCGTCCTACGAGCAGTACTTC.

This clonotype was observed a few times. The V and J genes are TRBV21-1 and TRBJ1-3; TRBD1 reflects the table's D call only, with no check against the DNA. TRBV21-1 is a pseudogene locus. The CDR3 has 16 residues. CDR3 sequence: CASSDIRDRRPYTIYF. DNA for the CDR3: TGTGCCAGCAGCGATATCCGGGACAGGAGACCTTACACCATATATTTT.

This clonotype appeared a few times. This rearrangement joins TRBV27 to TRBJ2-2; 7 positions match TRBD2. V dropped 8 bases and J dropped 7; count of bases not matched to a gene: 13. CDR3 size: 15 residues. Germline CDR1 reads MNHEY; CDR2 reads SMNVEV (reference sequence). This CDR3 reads CASGGGIRYDGELFF. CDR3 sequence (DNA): TGTGCCAGCGGGGGGGGGATTCGGTACGACGGGGAGCTGTTTTTT.

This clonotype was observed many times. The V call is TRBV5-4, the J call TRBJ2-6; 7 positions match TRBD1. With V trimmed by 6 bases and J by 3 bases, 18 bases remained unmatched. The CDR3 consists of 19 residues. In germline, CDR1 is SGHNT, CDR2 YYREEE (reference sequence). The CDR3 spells CASTGDRENIRSGANVLTF. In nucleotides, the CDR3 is TGTGCCAGCACGGGTGACAGGGAGAATATTAGGAGTGGGGCCAACGTCCTGACTTTC.

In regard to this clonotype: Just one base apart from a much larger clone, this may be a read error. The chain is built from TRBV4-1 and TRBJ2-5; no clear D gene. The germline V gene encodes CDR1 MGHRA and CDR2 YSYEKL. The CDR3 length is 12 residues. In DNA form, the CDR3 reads TGCGCCAGCGGCCAACCGTATGGGACCCAGTACTTC. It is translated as CASGQPYGTQYF.

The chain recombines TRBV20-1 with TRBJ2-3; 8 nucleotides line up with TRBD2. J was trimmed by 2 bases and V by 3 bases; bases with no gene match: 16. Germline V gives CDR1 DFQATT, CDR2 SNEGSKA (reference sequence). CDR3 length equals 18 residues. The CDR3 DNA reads TGCAGTGCTAGGAAGGTAGCGGGACCCGACTCCTCCACAGATACGCAGTATTTT. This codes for CSARKVAGPDSSTDTQYF.

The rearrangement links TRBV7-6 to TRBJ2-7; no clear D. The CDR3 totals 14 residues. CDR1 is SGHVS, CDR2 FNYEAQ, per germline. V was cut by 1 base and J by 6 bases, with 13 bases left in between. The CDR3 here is CASSLGDERPEQYF. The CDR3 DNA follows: TGTGCCAGCAGCTTAGGAGACGAACGCCCCGAGCAGTACTTC.

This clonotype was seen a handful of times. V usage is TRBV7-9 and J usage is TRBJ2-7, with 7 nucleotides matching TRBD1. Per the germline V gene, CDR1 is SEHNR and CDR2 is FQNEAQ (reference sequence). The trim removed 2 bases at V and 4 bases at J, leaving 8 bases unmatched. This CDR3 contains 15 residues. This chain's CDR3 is CASSLIGTETYEQYF. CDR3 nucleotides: TGTGCCAGCAGCTTAATCGGGACAGAGACGTACGAGCAGTACTTC.

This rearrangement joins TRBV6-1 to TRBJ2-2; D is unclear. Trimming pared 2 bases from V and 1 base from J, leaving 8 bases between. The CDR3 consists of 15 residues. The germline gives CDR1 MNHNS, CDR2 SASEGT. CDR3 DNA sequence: TGTGCCAGCAGTGAATACACAGTGAACACCGGGGAGCTGTTTTTT. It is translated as CASSEYTVNTGELFF.

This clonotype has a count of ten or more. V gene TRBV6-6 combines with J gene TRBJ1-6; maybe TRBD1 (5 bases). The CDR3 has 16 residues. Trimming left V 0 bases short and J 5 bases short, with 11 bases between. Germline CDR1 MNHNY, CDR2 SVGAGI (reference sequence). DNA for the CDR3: TGTGCCAGCAGTTACTCCTTGGACAAAAATAATTCACCCCTCCACTTT. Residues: CASSYSLDKNNSPLHF.

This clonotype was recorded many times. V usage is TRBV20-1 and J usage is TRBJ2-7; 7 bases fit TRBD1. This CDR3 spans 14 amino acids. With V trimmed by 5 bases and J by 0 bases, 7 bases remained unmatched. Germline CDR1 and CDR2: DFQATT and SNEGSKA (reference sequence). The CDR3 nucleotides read TGCAGTGCTTCCGCAGGGGGTATCTCCTACGAGCAGTACTTC. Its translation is CSASAGGISYEQYF.

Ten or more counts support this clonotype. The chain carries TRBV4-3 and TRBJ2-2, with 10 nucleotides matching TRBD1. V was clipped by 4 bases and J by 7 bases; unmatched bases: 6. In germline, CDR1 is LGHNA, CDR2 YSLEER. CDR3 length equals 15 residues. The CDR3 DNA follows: TGCGCCAGCAGCCCAGAGACAGGGGGCGGCGGGGAGCTGTTTTTT. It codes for CASSPETGGGGELFF.

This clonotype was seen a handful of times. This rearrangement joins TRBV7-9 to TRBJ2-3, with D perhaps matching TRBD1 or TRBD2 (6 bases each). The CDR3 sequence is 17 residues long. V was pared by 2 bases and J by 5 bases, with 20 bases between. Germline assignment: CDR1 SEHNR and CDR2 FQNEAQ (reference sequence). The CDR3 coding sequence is TGTGCCAGCAGCTTAATGTGGTCGGGGGCGGGGAGAGATACGCAGTATTTT. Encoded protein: CASSLMWSGAGRDTQYF.

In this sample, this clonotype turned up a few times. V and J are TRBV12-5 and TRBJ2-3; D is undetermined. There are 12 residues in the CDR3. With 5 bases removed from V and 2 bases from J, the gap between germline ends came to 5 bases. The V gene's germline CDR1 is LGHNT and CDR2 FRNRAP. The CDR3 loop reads CASGPNTDTQYF. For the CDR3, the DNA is TGTGCTAGTGGTCCTAACACAGATACGCAGTATTTT.

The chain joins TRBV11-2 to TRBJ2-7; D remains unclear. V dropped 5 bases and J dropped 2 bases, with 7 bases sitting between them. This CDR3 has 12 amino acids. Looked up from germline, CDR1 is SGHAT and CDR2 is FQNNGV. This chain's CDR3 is CASSQFTYEQYF. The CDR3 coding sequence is TGTGCCAGCAGCCAGTTTACCTACGAGCAGTACTTC.

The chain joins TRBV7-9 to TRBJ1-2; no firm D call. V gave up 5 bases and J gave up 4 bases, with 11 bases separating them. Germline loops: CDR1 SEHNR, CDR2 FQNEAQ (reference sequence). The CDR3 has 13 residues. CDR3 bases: TGTGCCAGCAGCCGACGGACGGCCTATGGCTACACCTTC. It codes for CASSRRTAYGYTF.